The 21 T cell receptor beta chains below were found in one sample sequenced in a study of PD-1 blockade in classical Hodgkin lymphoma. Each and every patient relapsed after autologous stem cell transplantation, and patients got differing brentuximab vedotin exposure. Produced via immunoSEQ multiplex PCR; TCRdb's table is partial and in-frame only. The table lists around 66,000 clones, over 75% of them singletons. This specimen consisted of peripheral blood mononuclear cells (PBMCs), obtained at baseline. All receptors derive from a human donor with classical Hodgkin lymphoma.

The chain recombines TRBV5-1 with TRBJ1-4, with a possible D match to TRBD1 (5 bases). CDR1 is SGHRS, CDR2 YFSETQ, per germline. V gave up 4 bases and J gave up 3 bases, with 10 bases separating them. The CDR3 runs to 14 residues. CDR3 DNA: TGCGCCAGCAGCCTCGGGGACGCTAATGAAAAACTGTTTTTT. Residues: CASSLGDANEKLFF.

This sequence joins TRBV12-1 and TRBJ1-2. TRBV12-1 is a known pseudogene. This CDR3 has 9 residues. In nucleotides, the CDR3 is TGTGCCAACCGATGGGGCTACACCTTC. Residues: CANRWGYTF.

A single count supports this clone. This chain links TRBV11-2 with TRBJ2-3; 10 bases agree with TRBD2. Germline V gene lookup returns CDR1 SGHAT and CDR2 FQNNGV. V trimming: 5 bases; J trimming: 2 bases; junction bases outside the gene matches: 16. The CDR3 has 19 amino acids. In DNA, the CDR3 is TGTGCCAGCAGCCCGATTCAGCGGGGGGGCCTTTTACCCACAGATACGCAGTATTTT. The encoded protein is CASSPIQRGGLLPTDTQYF.

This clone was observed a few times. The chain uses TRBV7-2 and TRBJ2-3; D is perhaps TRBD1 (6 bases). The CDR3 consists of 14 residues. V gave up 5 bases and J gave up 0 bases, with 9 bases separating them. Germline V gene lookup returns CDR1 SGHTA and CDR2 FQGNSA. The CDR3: CASSPQGSTDTQYF. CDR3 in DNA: TGTGCCAGCAGCCCTCAGGGGAGCACAGATACGCAGTATTTT.

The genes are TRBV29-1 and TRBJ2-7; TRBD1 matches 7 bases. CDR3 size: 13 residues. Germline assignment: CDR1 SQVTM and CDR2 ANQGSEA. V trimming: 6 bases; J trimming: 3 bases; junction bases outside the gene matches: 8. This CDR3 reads CSVRQGPDYEQYF. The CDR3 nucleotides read TGCAGCGTCCGACAGGGTCCCGACTACGAGCAGTACTTC.

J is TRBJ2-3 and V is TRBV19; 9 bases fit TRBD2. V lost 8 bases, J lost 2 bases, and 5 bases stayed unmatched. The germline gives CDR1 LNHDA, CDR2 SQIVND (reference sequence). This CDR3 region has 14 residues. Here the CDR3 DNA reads TGTGCCAGTTCGCTAGCGGGGACCACAGATACGCAGTATTTT. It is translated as CASSLAGTTDTQYF.

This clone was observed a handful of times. The CDR3 sequence is CAWISAEAFF. The CDR3 DNA sequence: TGTGCCTGGATTTCTGCTGAAGCTTTCTTT. The rearrangement links TRBV30 to TRBJ1-1; D unclear. CDR3 length equals 10 residues. Per germline, CDR1 GTSNPN and CDR2 SVGIG (reference sequence). V lost 4 bases, J lost 6 bases, and 6 bases lay in between.

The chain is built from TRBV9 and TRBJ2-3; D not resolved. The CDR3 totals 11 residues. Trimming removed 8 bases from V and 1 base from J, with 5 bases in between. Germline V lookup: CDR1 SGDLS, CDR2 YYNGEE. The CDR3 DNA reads TGTGCCAGTGGTCGCACAGATACGCAGTATTTT. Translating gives CASGRTDTQYF.

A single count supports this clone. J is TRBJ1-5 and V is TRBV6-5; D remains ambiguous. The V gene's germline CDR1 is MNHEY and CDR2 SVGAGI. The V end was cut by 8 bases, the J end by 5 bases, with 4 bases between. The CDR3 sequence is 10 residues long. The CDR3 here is CASGYQPQHF. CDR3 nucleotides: TGTGCCAGCGGATATCAGCCCCAGCATTTT.

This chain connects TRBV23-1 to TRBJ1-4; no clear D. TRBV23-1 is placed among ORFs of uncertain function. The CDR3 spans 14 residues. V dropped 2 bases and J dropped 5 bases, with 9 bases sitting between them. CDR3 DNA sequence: TGCGCCAGCAGTCAAACCAGTTTAAATGAAAAACTGTTTTTT. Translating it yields CASSQTSLNEKLFF.

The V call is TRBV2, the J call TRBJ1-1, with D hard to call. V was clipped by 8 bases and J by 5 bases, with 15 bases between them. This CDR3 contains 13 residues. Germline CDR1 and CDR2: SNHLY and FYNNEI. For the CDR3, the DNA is TGTGCCAGCGCCTTGAGGTCCTCAACTGAAGCTTTCTTT. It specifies CASALRSSTEAFF.

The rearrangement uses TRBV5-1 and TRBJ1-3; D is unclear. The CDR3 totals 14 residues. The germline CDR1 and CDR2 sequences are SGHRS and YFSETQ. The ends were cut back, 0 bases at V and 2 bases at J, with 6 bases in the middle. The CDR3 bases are TGCGCCAGCAGCTTGGGATTTACTGGAAACACCATATATTTT. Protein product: CASSLGFTGNTIYF.

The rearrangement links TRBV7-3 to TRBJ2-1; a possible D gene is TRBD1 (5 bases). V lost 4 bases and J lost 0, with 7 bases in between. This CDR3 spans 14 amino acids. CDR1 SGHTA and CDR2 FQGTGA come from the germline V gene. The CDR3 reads CASSYDSSYNEQFF. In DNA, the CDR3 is TGTGCCAGCAGCTATGACAGCTCCTACAATGAGCAGTTCTTC.

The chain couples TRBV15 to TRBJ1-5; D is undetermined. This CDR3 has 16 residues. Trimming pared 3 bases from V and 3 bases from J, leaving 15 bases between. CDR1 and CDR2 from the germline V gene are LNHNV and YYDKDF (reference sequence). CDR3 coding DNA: TGTGCCACCAGCAGCAGTACGGACGGATACAATCAGCCCCAGCATTTT. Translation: CATSSSTDGYNQPQHF.

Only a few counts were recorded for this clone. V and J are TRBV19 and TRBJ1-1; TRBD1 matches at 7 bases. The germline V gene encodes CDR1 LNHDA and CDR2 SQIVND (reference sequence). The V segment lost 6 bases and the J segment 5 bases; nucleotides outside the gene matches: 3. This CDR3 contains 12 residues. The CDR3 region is CASSSGGTEAFF. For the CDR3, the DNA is TGTGCCAGTAGCTCAGGGGGGACTGAAGCTTTCTTT.

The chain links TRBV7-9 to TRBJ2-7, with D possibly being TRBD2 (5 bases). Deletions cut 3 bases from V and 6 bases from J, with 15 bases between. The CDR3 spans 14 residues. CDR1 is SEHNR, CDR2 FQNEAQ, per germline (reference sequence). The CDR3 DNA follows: TGTGCCAGCAGCTTGGGAGTCCTCGGAGCCGAGCAGTACTTC. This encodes CASSLGVLGAEQYF.

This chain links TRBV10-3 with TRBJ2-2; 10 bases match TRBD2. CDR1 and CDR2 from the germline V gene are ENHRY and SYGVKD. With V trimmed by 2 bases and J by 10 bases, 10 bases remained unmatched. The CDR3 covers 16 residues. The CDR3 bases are TGTGCCATCAGTGAGGTGCGAGCGGGGGGGAGTGCGGAGCTGTTTTTT. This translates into CAISEVRAGGSAELFF.

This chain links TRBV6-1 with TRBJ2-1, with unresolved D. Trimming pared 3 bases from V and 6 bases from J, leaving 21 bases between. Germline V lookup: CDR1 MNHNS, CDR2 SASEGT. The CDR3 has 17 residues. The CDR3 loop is CASSDILASGNFNEQFF. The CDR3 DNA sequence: TGTGCCAGCAGTGATATTCTTGCTTCAGGAAACTTCAATGAGCAGTTCTTC.

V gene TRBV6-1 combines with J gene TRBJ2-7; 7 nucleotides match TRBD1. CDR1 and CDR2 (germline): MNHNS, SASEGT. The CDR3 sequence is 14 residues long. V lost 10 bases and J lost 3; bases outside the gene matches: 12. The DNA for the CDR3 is TGTGCCATCAGGACAGGTTTTCCCCACTACGAGCAGTACTTC. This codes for CAIRTGFPHYEQYF.

CDR3 sequence (DNA): TGTGCCAGTAGTATTTTTGGAACCTCCCCCGTGGGTGAGCAGTTCTTC. Residues: CASSIFGTSPVGEQFF. The chain combines TRBV19 with TRBJ2-1; D unresolved. Per the germline V gene, CDR1 is LNHDA and CDR2 is SQIVND (reference sequence). This CDR3 contains 16 residues. V shed 3 bases and J shed 9 bases, with 21 bases lying between them.

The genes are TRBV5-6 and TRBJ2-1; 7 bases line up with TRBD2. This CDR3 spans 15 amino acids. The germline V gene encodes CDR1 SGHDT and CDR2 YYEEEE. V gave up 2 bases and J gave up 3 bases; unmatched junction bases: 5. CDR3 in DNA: TGTGCCAGCAGCTTAGGCGGGGGAGGCTACAATGAGCAGTTCTTC. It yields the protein CASSLGGGGYNEQFF.